The clone carrying this T cell receptor beta chain was seen more than once but under ten times. This sample was included in a study of blood T cell repertoires in COVID-19. Libraries were prepared by immunoSEQ multiplex PCR; TCRdb keeps only in-frame clonotypes and omits some of them. The table has some 110,000 clones, more than 75% seen once. J gave up 0 bases and V 3 bases, and 6 bases lay outside the gene matches. The CDR3 runs 16 residues. Germline values: CDR1 LNHDA, CDR2 SQIVND (reference sequence). The genes are TRBV19 and TRBJ2-7; 9 bases map to TRBD1. This receptor was identified in a human donor in a cohort sampled during active COVID-19. The specimen was peripheral blood. CDR3 sequence (DNA): TGTGCCAGTAGTATCGGGACAGGGACGAACTCCTACGAGCAGTACTTC. This sequence encodes CASSIGTGTNSYEQYF.